The TCR beta chain under discussion was sequenced for a study of OX40 agonist ivuxolimab in advanced cancers. About the study: Patients took ivuxolimab, an agonistic anti-OX40 (CD134) antibody. Across the patients, intravenous ivuxolimab was delivered every 2 weeks at 0.01 to 10 mg/kg. The eligibility criteria allowed prior anti-PD-1, anti-PD-L1 or anti-CTLA-4 therapy, and about 40% had some.

CDR3 length: 11 residues. With 7 bases removed from V and 4 bases from J, the gap between germline ends came to 10 bases. CDR1 is DFQATT and CDR2 is SNEGSKA in the germline V gene (reference sequence). Regarding this clone: Its cognate antigen is unknown.

The study's findings and limits: At 0.1 to 3.0 mg/kg and by week 6, CD4+ and CD8+ T cells in the blood had expanded clonally.

Generated by immunoSEQ multiplex PCR, the TCRdb table keeps only in-frame clones and is missing some. The sample consists of about 16,000 clones, 90% of them appearing once. The V call is TRBV20-1, the J call TRBJ1-2; D not certain. This TCR derives from an adult with an advanced solid tumor such as melanoma, head and neck, liver or kidney cancer. The source was CD4+ or CD8+ T cells sorted from blood, collected in a trial of the OX40 agonist ivuxolimab. This chain's CDR3 is CSVIGVYGYTF. The DNA for the CDR3 is TGCAGTGTAATCGGCGTCTATGGCTACACCTTC.